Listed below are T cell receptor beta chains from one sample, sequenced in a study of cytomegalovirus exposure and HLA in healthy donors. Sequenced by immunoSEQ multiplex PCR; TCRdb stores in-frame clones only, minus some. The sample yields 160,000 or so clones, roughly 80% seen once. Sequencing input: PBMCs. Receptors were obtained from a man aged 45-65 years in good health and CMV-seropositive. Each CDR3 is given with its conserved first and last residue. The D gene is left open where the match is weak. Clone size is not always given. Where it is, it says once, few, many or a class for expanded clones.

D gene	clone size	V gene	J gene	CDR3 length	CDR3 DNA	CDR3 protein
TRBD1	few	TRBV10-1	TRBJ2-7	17	TGCGCCAGCAGTGAGTCGAATAACAGGGGAGATACCTACGAGCAGTACTTC	CASSESNNRGDTYEQYF
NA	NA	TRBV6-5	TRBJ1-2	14	TGTGCCAGCATCAACCGGGCGGGGGGCGGTGGCTACACCTTC	CASINRAGGGGYTF
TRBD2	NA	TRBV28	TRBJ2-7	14	TGTGCCAGCGGGACCTGGCGGGAGAGGTACGAGCAGTACTTC	CASGTWRERYEQYF
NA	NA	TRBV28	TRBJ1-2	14	TGTGCCAGCAGTTTAACCCCGGGGGGTGCTGGCTACACCTTC	CASSLTPGGAGYTF
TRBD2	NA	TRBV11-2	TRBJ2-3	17	TGTGCCAGCAGCCCCCAGACTAGCACCCTTAGCACAGATACGCAGTATTTT	CASSPQTSTLSTDTQYF
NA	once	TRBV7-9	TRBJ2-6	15	TGTGCCAGCAGCTTAGGACAATCTGGGGCCAACGTCCTGACTTTC	CASSLGQSGANVLTF
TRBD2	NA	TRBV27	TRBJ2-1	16	TGTGCCAGCAGTCCCCGTGGCTTTAGCGGGAAGGCTGAGCAGTTCTTC	CASSPRGFSGKAEQFF
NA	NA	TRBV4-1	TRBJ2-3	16	TGCGCCAGCAGCCCCGGGGGCAGGGGGATCTCAGATACGCAGTATTTT	CASSPGGRGISDTQYF
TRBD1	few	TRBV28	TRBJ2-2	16	TGTGCCAGCAGCCATTTCCCGGGACAGCTCACCGGGGAGCTGTTTTTT	CASSHFPGQLTGELFF
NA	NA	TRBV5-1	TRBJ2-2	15	TGCGCCAGCAGCCACTTGGACGGGAAAACCGGGGAGCTGTTTTTT	CASSHLDGKTGELFF
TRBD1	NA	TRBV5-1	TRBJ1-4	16	TGCGCCAGCAGCTTGTCTCCGGGACAGGGATATGAAAAACTGTTTTTT	CASSLSPGQGYEKLFF
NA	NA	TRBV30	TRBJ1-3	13	TGTGCCCGCCGGGGTATCTCTGGAAACACCATATATTTT	CARRGISGNTIYF
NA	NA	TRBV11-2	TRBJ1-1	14	TGTGCCAGCACCCTAGACCCCGGGGGCACTGAAGCTTTCTTT	CASTLDPGGTEAFF
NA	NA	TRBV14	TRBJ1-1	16	TGTGCCAGCAGCCAAGATTTGGGGCGCCTGAACACTGAAGCTTTCTTT	CASSQDLGRLNTEAFF
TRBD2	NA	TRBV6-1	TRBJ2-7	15	TGTGCCAGCAGTGCTAGCGGGGGAGCCTCCTACGAGCAGTACTTC	CASSASGGASYEQYF
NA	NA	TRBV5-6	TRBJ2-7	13	TGTGCCAGCAGCTTGCTACGGGCCTACGAGCAGTACTTC	CASSLLRAYEQYF
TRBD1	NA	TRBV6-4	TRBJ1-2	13	TGTGCCAGCAGTGAGGGACAGTGGGGGCGAGTCACCTTC	CASSEGQWGRVTF
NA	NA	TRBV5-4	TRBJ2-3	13	TGTGCCAGCAGCCCTGCCGGTTCCGATACGCAGTATTTT	CASSPAGSDTQYF
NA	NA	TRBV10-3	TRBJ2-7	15	TGTGCCATCAGTGAGCCCCTGGACTACCCCTACGAGCAGTACTTC	CAISEPLDYPYEQYF
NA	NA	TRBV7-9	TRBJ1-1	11	TGTGCCAGCACCTGGGGGGGAAAAGCTTTCTTT	CASTWGGKAFF
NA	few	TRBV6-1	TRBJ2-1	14	TGTGCCAGCAGTATAACGGGGTTATACAATGAGCAGTTCTTC	CASSITGLYNEQFF
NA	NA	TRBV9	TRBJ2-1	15	TGTGCCAGCAGCCCCACCCTCCCCGGGTACAATGAGCAGTTCTTC	CASSPTLPGYNEQFF
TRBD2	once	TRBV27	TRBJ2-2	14	TGTGCCAGCAGCTGGGGAGGGCCTACCGGGGAGCTGTTTTTT	CASSWGGPTGELFF
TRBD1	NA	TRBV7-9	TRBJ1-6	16	TGTGCCAGCAGCCCGACGACAGGGTCTGGGAATTCACCCCTCCACTTT	CASSPTTGSGNSPLHF
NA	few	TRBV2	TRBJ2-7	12	TGTGCCAGCAGTGGGGCGGGGTTCGAGCAGTACTTC	CASSGAGFEQYF
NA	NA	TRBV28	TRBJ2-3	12	TGTGCCAGCAGTTTATTTCCGGATACGCAGTATTTT	CASSLFPDTQYF
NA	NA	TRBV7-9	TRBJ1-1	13	TGTGCCAGCAGTGCCGAGGTGAACACTGAAGCTTTCTTT	CASSAEVNTEAFF